This passage covers 30 T cell receptor beta chains from one sample sequenced in a study of patients and donors after allogeneic stem cell transplantation. A single record per CDR3 protein comes from TCRdb applying MiXCR to the RT-PCR reads. This repertoire shows hundreds of thousands of distinct CDR3 sequences, around 15% found once; its top ten account for around 7.9%. The specimen sequenced was blood, either unsorted or a sorted T cell fraction (not recorded which). The receptors were sampled from a human donor who was either an allogeneic HSCT recipient or a stem cell or donor lymphocyte infusion donor (not recorded which). It is not recorded whose cells these are; they may come from a transplant donor.

The genes are TRBV5-1 and TRBJ2-1; maybe TRBD2 (6 bases). With 0 bases removed from V and 4 bases from J, the gap between germline ends came to 26 bases. This CDR3 comprises 20 residues. CDR1 is SGHRS and CDR2 is YFSETQ in the germline V gene. In nucleotides, the CDR3 is TGCGCCAGCAGCTTGGCGAGGGTCCAGGACTGGCGGGACGGGTACAATGAGCAGTTCTTC. Translated, it gives CASSLARVQDWRDGYNEQFF.

This clonotype showed up just a few times. The gene calls are TRBV6-2 or TRBV6-3 and TRBJ2-2; 8 bases fit TRBD1. There are 20 residues in the CDR3. Germline V gene sequence: CDR1 MNHEY, CDR2 SVGEGT. Germline trimming cut 2 bases from V and 1 base from J; bases unmatched to any gene: 15. The CDR3 spells CASSYQGIGRGHRNTGELFF. The CDR3 DNA sequence: TGTGCCAGCAGTTACCAAGGTATCGGCAGGGGGCATCGGAACACCGGGGAGCTGTTTTTT.

This clonotype was found a few times. The genes are TRBV10-3 and TRBJ2-2; D gene ambiguous. From germline, CDR1 is ENHRY and CDR2 SYGVKD. The CDR3 is made up of 14 amino acids. Between the trimmed V and J ends, which lost 3 bases and 7 bases, there was a span of 12 bases. CDR3 protein: CAISDPDGIGELFF. In nucleotides, the CDR3 is TGTGCCATCAGTGATCCGGACGGCATCGGGGAGCTGTTTTTT.

This clonotype was detected a few times. The V gene is TRBV7-3, the J gene TRBJ2-3; tentative D call: TRBD2 (5 bases). This CDR3 has 15 residues. From germline, CDR1 is SGHTA and CDR2 FQGTGA. V lost 5 bases and J 6 bases, leaving 18 bases between the germline ends. CDR3 sequence reads: CASSLFGEPRDTQYF. CDR3 DNA sequence: TGTGCCAGCAGCCTATTTGGGGAGCCCCGGGATACGCAGTATTTT.

This clonotype was counted only a few times. V gene TRBV9 combines with J gene TRBJ2-2; D is undetermined. This CDR3 has 14 residues. The V end was cut by 0 bases, the J end by 8 bases, with 11 bases between. Germline CDR1 reads SGDLS; CDR2 reads YYNGEE. The CDR3 reads CASSVEWAEGELFF. Written as DNA, the CDR3 is TGTGCCAGCAGCGTAGAATGGGCTGAGGGGGAGCTGTTTTTT.

This clonotype has only a few counts. The rearrangement links TRBV21-1 to TRBJ1-1; the table's TRBD1 call for D was not verified on the DNA. TRBV21-1 is a pseudogene. The CDR3 spans 14 residues. In DNA, the CDR3 is TGTGCCAGCAGCAAAGGGACAGAGAACACTGAAGCTTTCTTT. This translates into CASSKGTENTEAFF.

This rearrangement joins TRBV6-1 to TRBJ2-2, with D tentatively TRBD1 or TRBD2 (6 bases each). V lost 6 bases, J lost 0 bases, and 17 bases lay in between. CDR3 length: 17 residues. Germline assignment: CDR1 MNHNS and CDR2 SASEGT. For the CDR3, the DNA is TGTGCCAGCAGCAGGGGTAGCGGCCGCGCGAACACCGGGGAGCTGTTTTTT. It specifies CASSRGSGRANTGELFF.

The sample holds a few counts of this clonotype. J is TRBJ1-6 and V is TRBV7-8, with 8 bases that match TRBD1. This CDR3 contains 17 residues. Germline V gene lookup returns CDR1 SGHVS and CDR2 FQNEAQ. Trimming took 3 bases from V and 0 from J; bases not matched to a gene: 4. The CDR3 region has the DNA TGTGCCAGCAGCTTTGGACAGGGCATCTCCTATAATTCACCCCTCCACTTT. This encodes CASSFGQGISYNSPLHF.

This clonotype has at least ten counts. This rearrangement joins TRBV12-3 or TRBV12-4 to TRBJ2-5; D gene uncertain. The ends were cut back, 6 bases at V and 1 base at J, with 15 bases in the middle. The CDR3 is made up of 15 amino acids. CDR3 amino acids: CASSAAPKLQETQYF. DNA for the CDR3: TGTGCCAGCAGCGCCGCCCCGAAACTCCAAGAGACCCAGTACTTC.

This chain links TRBV4-2 with TRBJ2-7, with 11 bases that match TRBD1. Trimming cost V 0 bases and J 4 bases; bases outside gene matches: 8. The germline V gene has CDR1 LGHNA and CDR2 YNFKEQ. This CDR3 is 17 amino acids long. CDR3 protein: CASSQDKGGQGGYEQYF. The CDR3 DNA reads as TGTGCCAGCAGCCAAGATAAAGGGGGACAGGGGGGATACGAGCAGTACTTC.

J is TRBJ2-1 and V is TRBV3-1; D remains unclear. V was trimmed by 0 bases and J by 8 bases, leaving 14 bases between them. Germline V gene sequence: CDR1 LGHDT, CDR2 YNNKEL (reference sequence). The CDR3 extends over 15 amino acids. The CDR3 DNA reads TGTGCCAGCAGCCAAGACATAGGGTCTGGCTATGAGCAGTTCTTC. This sequence encodes CASSQDIGSGYEQFF.

The chain carries TRBV28 and TRBJ1-5; D may be TRBD1 (6 bases). The V gene lost 6 bases and the J gene lost 1 base, with 13 bases spanning the gap. Per germline, CDR1 MDHEN and CDR2 SYDVKM. The CDR3 consists of 15 residues. The CDR3 coding sequence is TGTGCCAGCAGGTCACAGGGAGGCAGCAATCAGCCCCAGCATTTT. Residues: CASRSQGGSNQPQHF.

This clonotype was detected ten times or more. V usage is TRBV11-2 and J usage is TRBJ2-1, with 10 bases matching TRBD2. Trimming at V came to 2 bases and at J to 8 bases, leaving 6 bases not matched to a gene. In germline, CDR1 is SGHAT, CDR2 FQNNGV. CDR3 length: 15 amino acids. Here the CDR3 DNA reads TGTGCCAGCAGCTTAAAGCGGGGGGGTAGTGATGAGCAGTTCTTC. Translated, it gives CASSLKRGGSDEQFF.

J is TRBJ1-1 and V is TRBV4-1; D possibly corresponds to TRBD1 (6 bases). The CDR3 has 16 residues. Germline lookup yields CDR1 MGHRA and CDR2 YSYEKL. V lost 2 bases, J lost 0 bases, and 13 bases lay in between. CDR3 DNA sequence: TGCGCCAGCAGCCAATTCTGGGGGCTAATGAACACTGAAGCTTTCTTT. Protein product: CASSQFWGLMNTEAFF.

This clonotype was counted between two and nine times. V gene TRBV27 combines with J gene TRBJ1-2; perhaps TRBD1 as D (6 bases). This CDR3 is 16 amino acids long. Trimming took 4 bases from V and 0 from J, leaving 15 bases between them. Germline CDR1 reads MNHEY; CDR2 reads SMNVEV (reference sequence). The CDR3 DNA reads as TGTGCCAGCAGTTATCACCGCCGGGACACTAACTATGGCTACACCTTC. It translates to CASSYHRRDTNYGYTF.

The rearrangement links TRBV20-1 to TRBJ1-5; 8 positions match TRBD1. CDR1 is DFQATT, CDR2 SNEGSKA, per germline (reference sequence). The CDR3 consists of 13 residues. The trim removed 5 bases at V and 6 bases at J, leaving 6 bases unmatched. CDR3 nucleotides: TGCAGTGCTTACAGGGGGTCCGGTCAGCCCCAGCATTTT. Its translation is CSAYRGSGQPQHF.

This clonotype turned up a few times. J is TRBJ2-5 and V is TRBV28; D is unclear. V was pared by 5 bases and J by 5 bases, with 15 bases between. Germline V gene data show CDR1 as MDHEN and CDR2 as SYDVKM. This CDR3 is built from 14 residues. CDR3: CASSPKYRLETQYF. Written as DNA, the CDR3 is TGTGCCAGCAGTCCCAAATACCGCCTGGAGACCCAGTACTTC.

The chain is built from TRBV9 and TRBJ2-5; D ambiguous. CDR3 size: 12 residues. Germline CDR1 SGDLS, CDR2 YYNGEE. The V end was cut by 0 bases, the J end by 4 bases, with 4 bases between. CDR3: CASSVGLETQYF. CDR3 nucleotide sequence: TGTGCCAGCAGCGTAGGACTAGAGACCCAGTACTTC. Full variable domain (remainder filled in from reference TRBV9 and TRBJ2-5): DSGVTQTPKHLITATGQRVTLRCSPRSGDLSVYWYQQSLDQGLQFLIQYYNGEERAKGNILERFSAQQFPDLHSELNLSSLELGDSALYFCASSVGLETQYFGPGTRLLVL.

This clonotype was detected only a few times. This chain uses TRBV12-3 or TRBV12-4 with TRBJ1-2; possibly TRBD1 for D (6 bases). The CDR3 runs to 14 residues. V was pared by 6 bases and J by 5 bases, with 16 bases between. CDR3 sequence reads: CASSPWGQGYGYTF. CDR3 DNA sequence: TGTGCCAGCAGCCCATGGGGACAAGGATATGGCTACACCTTC.

The chain employs TRBV4-1 and TRBJ2-7; 13 positions match TRBD2. Trimming took 3 bases from V and 3 from J; bases not matched to a gene: 11. This CDR3 region has 18 residues. Germline V gene data show CDR1 as MGHRA and CDR2 as YSYEKL. The CDR3 DNA sequence: TGCGCCAGCAGCCAGCACCCTCCTCGACTAGCGGGGGGCTACGAGCAGTACTTC. Translating gives CASSQHPPRLAGGYEQYF.

This clonotype was picked up a small number of times. One end of the junction is discordant with germline, which a read error may explain. The chain joins TRBV7-9 to TRBJ1-2; D is ambiguous. Germline CDR1 and CDR2: SEHNR and FQNEAQ (reference sequence). This CDR3 region has 14 residues. CDR3 loop: CAGSYYRNVRGYTF. The CDR3 DNA follows: TGTGCCGGCAGCTATTATAGGAACGTAAGGGGCTACACCTTC.

The table lists this clonotype with many counts. The chain uses TRBV5-1 and TRBJ2-1; no firm D call. CDR3 size: 16 residues. Trimming removed 0 bases at V and 0 bases at J, with 10 bases between. In germline, CDR1 is SGHRS, CDR2 YFSETQ. The CDR3 protein is CASSLGLLSSYNEQFF. Here the CDR3 DNA reads TGCGCCAGCAGCTTGGGTCTTCTCAGCTCCTACAATGAGCAGTTCTTC.

The table lists this clonotype with a few counts. The CDR3 loop reads CASSFPTGVSYEQYF. CDR3 nucleotide sequence: TGTGCCAGCAGTTTCCCGACAGGGGTCTCCTACGAGCAGTACTTC. The chain combines TRBV28 with TRBJ2-7, with 8 nucleotides matching TRBD1. The CDR3 is 15 residues long. CDR1 MDHEN and CDR2 SYDVKM come from the germline V gene. J lost 0 bases, V lost 3 bases, and 4 bases had no gene match.

The chain carries TRBV29-1 and TRBJ1-1, with no clear D. V was cut by 7 bases and J by 3 bases, with 15 bases left in between. CDR1 is SQVTM and CDR2 is ANQGSEA in the germline V gene. The CDR3 length is 13 residues. The CDR3 DNA is TGCAGCGCCGGGCTGGGGTTGGACACTGAAGCTTTCTTT. It yields the protein CSAGLGLDTEAFF.

This clonotype was observed a few times. The rearrangement uses TRBV7-9 and TRBJ2-1; 12 positions match TRBD2. The germline V gene encodes CDR1 SEHNR and CDR2 FQNEAQ (reference sequence). The CDR3 length is 15 residues. Germline trimming cut 6 bases from V and 0 bases from J; bases unmatched to any gene: 0. The CDR3 sequence is CASRTSGSSYNEQFF. In nucleotides, the CDR3 is TGTGCCAGCAGGACTAGCGGGAGCTCCTACAATGAGCAGTTCTTC. Based on the CDR3 plus reference TRBV7-9 and TRBJ2-1, the full variable domain is DTGVSQNPRHKITKRGQNVTFRCDPISEHNRLYWYRQTLGQGPEFLTYFQNEAQLEKSRLLSDRFSAERPKGSFSTLEIQRTEQGDSAMYLCASRTSGSSYNEQFFGPGTRLTVL.

This clonotype was seen a few times. This sequence joins TRBV3-1 and TRBJ2-7, with a weak D call TRBD1 (6 bases). This CDR3 spans 14 amino acids. CDR1 LGHDT and CDR2 YNNKEL come from the germline V gene (reference sequence). V was cut by 7 bases and J by 4 bases, with 17 bases left in between. The CDR3 here is CASTFLGGEYEQYF. The DNA of the CDR3 is TGTGCCAGCACCTTTTTAGGGGGAGAGTACGAGCAGTACTTC.

This clonotype was counted between two and nine times. The chain couples TRBV13 to TRBJ2-4, with 9 bases lining up with TRBD1. V was clipped by 4 bases and J by 9 bases; unmatched bases: 13. The CDR3 is 16 amino acids. CDR1 PRHDT and CDR2 FYEKMQ come from the germline V gene (reference sequence). The DNA of the CDR3 is TGTGCCAGCAGCTCCGGGACAGGGTACGGCGACGGCATTCAGTACTTC. Translation: CASSSGTGYGDGIQYF. The full variable domain, completed using reference TRBV13 and TRBJ2-4, is AAGVIQSPRHLIKEKRETATLKCYPIPRHDTVYWYQQGPGQDPQFLISFYEKMQSDKGSIPDRFSAQQFSDYHSELNMSSLELGDSALYFCASSSGTGYGDGIQYFGAGTRLSVL.

The table lists this clonotype with a few counts. The V gene is TRBV7-9, the J gene TRBJ2-2, with unresolved D. The CDR3 length is 17 residues. V was cut by 1 base and J by 5 bases, with 17 bases left in between. Per the germline V gene, CDR1 is SEHNR and CDR2 is FQNEAQ (reference sequence). CDR3 nucleotide sequence: TGTGCCAGCAGCTTAGTGAAGGACGCAGTACGGACCGGGGAGCTGTTTTTT. Residues: CASSLVKDAVRTGELFF.

This clonotype appeared once. This sequence joins TRBV12-3 or TRBV12-4 and TRBJ1-5, with 7 nucleotides matching TRBD1. V lost 5 bases, J lost 6 bases, and 10 bases stayed unmatched. The CDR3 extends over 15 amino acids. CDR3 coding DNA: TGTGCCAGCAGTCCACATATGAGGGGGCCTCAGCCCCAGCATTTT. Amino acid sequence: CASSPHMRGPQPQHF.

The genes are TRBV3-1 and TRBJ2-2, with D perhaps given as TRBD1 or TRBD2 (5 bases each). Between the trimmed V and J ends, which lost 0 bases and 8 bases, there was a span of 16 bases. Germline V lookup: CDR1 LGHDT, CDR2 YNNKEL (reference sequence). The CDR3 loop spans 16 amino acids. CDR3 coding DNA: TGTGCCAGCAGCCAAGATGGGACCCCTCCGAAGGGGGAGCTGTTTTTT. It codes for CASSQDGTPPKGELFF.